A selection of T cell receptor beta chains follows, all from one sample in a study of cytomegalovirus exposure and HLA in healthy donors. Assay used: immunoSEQ multiplex PCR; TCRdb lists only in-frame clones, some missing. There are about 140,000 clones in the sample; roughly 70% occur only once, and under 2% lies in the top ten. The sequenced material came from PBMCs. The receptor set was obtained from a human donor in good health. Both conserved end residues are part of each CDR3. A D gene is named only where the DNA matches it firmly. A clone size is listed for some rows: how often the clone was seen (once, few, many), or a class if it is expanded.

J gene,clone size,D gene,V gene,CDR3 protein,CDR3 DNA
TRBJ2-2,NA,TRBD1,TRBV15,CATSRDQGANTGELFF,TGTGCCACCAGCAGAGATCAGGGGGCGAACACCGGGGAGCTGTTTTTT
TRBJ2-1,NA,TRBD1,TRBV7-2,CASRGQGYNEQFF,TGTGCCAGCAGAGGACAGGGATACAATGAGCAGTTCTTC
TRBJ2-2,NA,NA,TRBV2,CASSRDRPTGELFF,TGTGCCAGCAGCCGCGACAGACCCACCGGGGAGCTGTTTTTT
TRBJ2-7,NA,NA,TRBV6-6,CASRLGGPTYEQYF,TGTGCCAGCAGACTCGGTGGGCCCACCTACGAGCAGTACTTC
TRBJ2-7,few,TRBD2,TRBV6-6,CASSYSSGRADEQYF,TGTGCCAGCAGTTACTCTAGCGGGAGGGCCGACGAGCAGTACTTC
TRBJ1-2,NA,NA,TRBV6-5,CASSSTDRSGYTF,TGTGCCAGCAGTTCCACCGACAGAAGTGGCTACACCTTC
TRBJ1-3,NA,NA,TRBV6-5,CASSLGASGNTIYF,TGTGCCAGCAGCCTGGGGGCCTCTGGAAACACCATATATTTT
TRBJ2-3,few,NA,TRBV6-1,CASSVTDTDTQYF,TGTGCCAGCAGCGTGACAGACACAGATACGCAGTATTTT
TRBJ2-5,once,TRBD2,TRBV4-1,CASSQDRLAGGETQYF,TGCGCCAGCAGCCAAGATCGACTAGCGGGAGGTGAGACCCAGTACTTC
TRBJ2-5,NA,NA,TRBV4-1,CASSWGRRSEETQYF,TGCGCCAGCAGTTGGGGGCGCAGGTCCGAAGAGACCCAGTACTTC
TRBJ2-7,few,TRBD2,TRBV7-9,CASSFLREAPYEQYF,TGTGCCAGCAGCTTCCTGCGGGAGGCACCCTACGAGCAGTACTTC
TRBJ2-1,NA,TRBD2,TRBV5-1,CASRNSGSNNEQFF,TGCGCCAGCAGGAATAGCGGGTCCAACAATGAGCAGTTCTTC
TRBJ2-2,NA,TRBD2,TRBV28,CASSRGGTSGLSGELFF,TGTGCCAGCAGTCGGGGGGGGACTAGCGGACTTTCCGGGGAGCTGTTTTTT